This T cell receptor (beta chain) was profiled in a study of metastatic and nonmetastatic thyroid tumors. TCRdb re-clonotyped the PCR reads through MiXCR. The top ten hold around 29% of the sample, which has roughly 20,000 clones, just over 35% seen once. Prior to thyroid surgery, none of the patients had received any treatment. Study conclusions and caveats: Significantly greater TCR beta diversity was reportedly found in malignant thyroid tumors than in benign nodules (in blood and tumor).

The CDR3 has 15 amino acids. Germline V gives CDR1 SGHAT, CDR2 FQNNGV. Trimming removed 5 bases from V and 2 bases from J; junction bases left unmatched: 7. Details on this clone: Its antigen is undetermined.

V gene TRBV11-2 combines with J gene TRBJ2-3; 7 positions agree with TRBD1. Sequenced: tumor tissue. The clonotype was recovered from a female donor with papillary thyroid cancer or a benign thyroid nodule (not recorded which). Some clones in this sample may be carry-over from other donors' samples. The CDR3 DNA sequence: TGTGCCAGCAGCCCCCTGACAGGGTTCACAGATACGCAGTATTTT. Its translation is CASSPLTGFTDTQYF. Full variable domain (missing parts from reference TRBV11-2 and TRBJ2-3): EAGVAQSPRYKIIEKRQSVAFWCNPISGHATLYWYQQILGQGPKLLIQFQNNGVVDDSQLPKDRFSAERLKGVDSTLKIQPAKLEDSAVYLCASSPLTGFTDTQYFGPGTRLTVL.